The rows below give T cell receptor beta chains drawn from one sample of a study of T cell responses to AZD1222 COVID-19 vaccine. Only in-frame clones appear in the TCRdb table, and some are missing; sequencing was by immunoSEQ multiplex PCR. The data contain about 94,000 clones, over 75% of them singletons. Material: peripheral blood, obtained on day 0 of AZD1222 vaccination. These receptor sequences come from an adult in good health. CDR3s leave out the opening cysteine and the closing phenylalanine or tryptophan. Fields, in order: clone size, CDR3 length, V gene, J gene, D gene, CDR3 protein. A D gene is named only where the DNA matches it firmly. Part of the rows lack a size; the others show once, few, many or a class for expanded clones.

>NA|12|TRBV6-5|TRBJ2-7|NA
ASSYSTVNGEQY
>few|12|TRBV5-4|TRBJ1-4|NA
ASSLAGTDEKLF
>few|13|TRBV6-5|TRBJ1-2|TRBD1
ASSYGGTANYGYT
>NA|14|TRBV15|TRBJ2-6|TRBD2
ATSLAGHSGANVLT
>NA|15|TRBV28|TRBJ1-2|TRBD1
ASSLGGQGTVNYGYT
>NA|15|TRBV5-1|TRBJ2-6|NA
ASSLSDRDTGANVLT
>NA|14|TRBV10-3|TRBJ1-1|TRBD1
AISAGTGGSSTEAF
>NA|13|TRBV7-3|TRBJ2-1|NA
ASSSGLAAYNEQF
>few|13|TRBV28|TRBJ2-7|TRBD1
ASSPFRDRGYEQY
>NA|11|TRBV5-1|TRBJ1-6|NA
ASSRSPNSPLH
>NA|14|TRBV3-1/TRBV3-2|TRBJ1-5|TRBD1
ASRHQTGPSNQPQH
>NA|13|TRBV30|TRBJ2-7|TRBD2
AWRPAGVGSYEQY
>NA|12|TRBV19|TRBJ1-1|NA
ASSIGVTGTEAF
>NA|11|TRBV3-1/TRBV3-2|TRBJ1-6|NA
ASSPDRHSPLH
>NA|11|TRBV5-6|TRBJ1-1|NA
ASSLAGPGEAF
>NA|13|TRBV29-1|TRBJ1-3|NA
SVEKRAGTGNTIY
>NA|11|TRBV5-5|TRBJ2-4|NA
ASSLVAGNIQY
>once|13|TRBV7-8|TRBJ1-2|TRBD1
ASSLPSQGQGIFT
>once|12|TRBV19|TRBJ2-5|NA
ASSMVARTETQY
>NA|14|TRBV10-2|TRBJ2-4|TRBD1
ASSGRQGATKNIQY
>NA|13|TRBV5-6|TRBJ2-7|NA
ASSLEKGHSYEQY
>NA|15|TRBV5-6|TRBJ1-6|TRBD1
ASSLRLGQSYNSPLH
>NA|13|TRBV6-5|TRBJ1-1|TRBD1
ASSWTGGAGTEAF
>NA|13|TRBV5-1|TRBJ2-3|NA
ASSEGIQRTDTQY
>NA|13|TRBV7-2|TRBJ2-5|NA
ASSSRLLRQETQY
>NA|9|TRBV29-1|TRBJ1-1|NA
SLARNTEAF
>NA|14|TRBV5-1|TRBJ1-1|TRBD1
ASSFGQGSMNTEAF
>NA|11|TRBV30|TRBJ2-6|NA
AWSVSGANVLT
>NA|10|TRBV3-1/TRBV3-2|TRBJ1-4|NA
ASSPGTVKLF
>NA|12|TRBV30|TRBJ2-7|NA
AWGSGVFSYEQY
>once|13|TRBV23-1|TRBJ1-5|TRBD1
ASSQQRQGSRPQH
>NA|14|TRBV9|TRBJ1-6|NA
ASSVFDRTYNSPLH
>NA|12|TRBV7-8|TRBJ1-6|NA
ASSLPAGGSPLH
>NA|13|TRBV9|TRBJ2-6|NA
ASSSGSLGANVLT
>NA|13|TRBV5-1|TRBJ1-2|TRBD1
ASSPRQGANYGYT
>NA|12|TRBV3-1/TRBV3-2|TRBJ1-6|NA
ASSPDRRASPLH
>NA|14|TRBV5-1|TRBJ1-2|TRBD1
ASSLSGTGEAYGYT
>NA|14|TRBV6-1|TRBJ1-1|NA
ASSDRNRVGSTEAF
>NA|14|TRBV2|TRBJ2-2|TRBD2
ASSGSGGGNTGELF
>NA|10|TRBV3-1/TRBV3-2|TRBJ2-7|TRBD1
ASSQGRGEQY
>few|11|TRBV29-1|TRBJ2-2|NA
SVDRGNTGELF
>NA|13|TRBV3-1/TRBV3-2|TRBJ1-1|TRBD1
ASTQRDRGGTEAF
>NA|12|TRBV6-2/TRBV6-3|TRBJ2-4|NA
ASSWTVAKNIQY
>few|13|TRBV28|TRBJ1-6|NA
ASGGGGSYNSPLH
>NA|13|TRBV3-1/TRBV3-2|TRBJ2-7|TRBD1
ASSLQGPTSYEQY
>NA|13|TRBV7-8|TRBJ1-1|NA
ASSLDRGGRTEAF
>NA|11|TRBV29-1|TRBJ1-1|NA
SAEEGGNTEAF
>NA|14|TRBV5-1|TRBJ2-5|TRBD1
ASSPGQGQVGETQY
>few|12|TRBV7-2|TRBJ2-4|NA
ASSKAGSFNIQY
>NA|13|TRBV6-5|TRBJ1-1|NA
ARPVEGGGGTEAF
>once|13|TRBV24-1|TRBJ1-2|TRBD1
ATSDPNRGNYGYT
>NA|11|TRBV30|TRBJ1-2|NA
AWSVTKDYGYT
>NA|13|TRBV19|TRBJ2-1|TRBD1
ASSTMDRASNEQF
>few|12|TRBV25-1|TRBJ1-4|NA
ASSDLATNEKLF